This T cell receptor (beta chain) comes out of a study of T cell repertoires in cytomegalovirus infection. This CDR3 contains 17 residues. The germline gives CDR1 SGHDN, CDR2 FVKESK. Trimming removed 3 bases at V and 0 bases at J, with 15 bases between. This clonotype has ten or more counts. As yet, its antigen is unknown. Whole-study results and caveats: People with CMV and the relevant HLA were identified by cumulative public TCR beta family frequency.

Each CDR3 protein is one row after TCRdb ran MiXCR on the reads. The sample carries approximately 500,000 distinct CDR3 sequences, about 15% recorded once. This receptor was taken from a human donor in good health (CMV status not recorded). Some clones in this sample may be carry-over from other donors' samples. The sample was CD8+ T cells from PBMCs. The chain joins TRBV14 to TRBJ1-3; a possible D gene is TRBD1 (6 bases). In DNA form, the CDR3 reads TGTGCCAGCAGCCATCGTAGTTACAGGGCCTCTGGAAACACCATATATTTT. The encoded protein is CASSHRSYRASGNTIYF.